The T cell receptor beta chain under discussion was sequenced for a study of T-cell memory formation after mild COVID-19. Constant-segment-primed 5'RACE gave TCR alpha and TCR beta cDNA libraries with sample barcodes and UMIs. Each CDR3 protein is one row after TCRdb ran MiXCR on the 5' RACE reads. The sample records 250,000 or so distinct CDR3 sequences, about a sixth being singletons. V trimming: 1 base; J trimming: 15 bases; junction bases outside the gene matches: 6. This CDR3 has 13 residues. CDR1 is SNHLY, CDR2 FYNNEI, per germline. This clonotype was found a few times. The material sequenced was PBMCs or a T cell subset sorted from them (not recorded which). The sequence was obtained from a man in his late teens or twenties who had mild COVID-19 (a few samples of this study predate the infection). Cell type and time point are not known. The chain joins TRBV2 to TRBJ1-4; 9 nucleotides line up with TRBD1. This CDR3 reads CASSEEGTGILFF. The CDR3 DNA sequence: TGTGCCAGCAGTGAAGAGGGGACAGGGATCTTGTTTTTT.